The sequence of this TCR beta chain was determined in a study of shared clonotypes between healthy human individuals. Germline V lookup: CDR1 SGHAT, CDR2 FQNNGV. This CDR3 is 13 amino acids long. The V gene lost 0 bases and the J gene lost 5 bases, with 5 bases spanning the gap. Turning to this clone: The sample holds other DNA sequences that translate to the same CDR3.

TCRdb keeps only in-frame clones here, not all; method: immunoSEQ multiplex PCR. The table records fewer than 600,000 clones, around 78% of them present only once. The sample was PBMCs. The origin of this receptor is a woman between 35 and 50 years old in good health. Some clones in this sample may be carry-over from other donors' samples. V is TRBV11-2 and J is TRBJ2-1; D remains ambiguous. The CDR3 DNA is TGTGCCAGCAGCTTAGATAGAGACAATGAGCAGTTCTTC. Residues: CASSLDRDNEQFF.